This T cell receptor (beta chain) was identified during a study of T cells expressing NK-cell markers. Study at large: Eight donors were sequenced, of whom seven were HCMV-seropositive, while the remaining one was HCMV-seronegative. Study-level findings and limits: About 6 donors had dominant NKG2C+ clonotypes that comprised about 1.0-8% of their CD8+ T cells.

Generation of TCR beta cDNA was performed by 5'RACE template switching incorporating UMIs. TCRdb reworked the 5' RACE reads into one entry per CDR3 protein, no DNA. The repertoire table contains a few hundred thousand distinct CDR3 sequences. This CDR3 spans 14 amino acids. Germline loops: CDR1 MNHEY, CDR2 SMNVEV (reference sequence). In regard to this clonotype: Its antigen is still unknown.

This TCR was sampled from a man younger than 30 in good health. The V gene is TRBV27, the J gene TRBJ2-7; the TCRdb D gene call, TRBD1, has no DNA to confirm it. Sequenced: blood T cells: a sorted CD56 or NKG2C T cell subset, CD4+ or CD8+ T cells, or bulk PBMC T cells (not recorded which). CDR3 region: CASSWGQKSYEQYF.